These 19 T cell receptor beta chains were all obtained from the same sample, sequenced in a study of T cell responses to AZD1222 COVID-19 vaccine. Generated by immunoSEQ multiplex PCR, the TCRdb table keeps only in-frame clones and is missing some. In the table there are more than 90,000 clones, roughly 84% of which are singletons. The sequences come from peripheral blood, collected 28 days after the second AZD1222 dose. These receptor sequences come from an adult who received the AZD1222 COVID-19 vaccine.

The chain links TRBV18 to TRBJ2-1, with D perhaps matching TRBD1 (5 bases). Germline CDR1 KGHSH, CDR2 LQKENI. Trimming removed 3 bases from V and 7 bases from J, with 13 bases in between. The CDR3 loop spans 14 amino acids. The CDR3 is CASSPQGGGNEQFF. DNA for the CDR3: TGTGCCAGCTCACCGCAGGGTGGTGGAAATGAGCAGTTCTTC.

The chain joins TRBV12-3 or TRBV12-4 to TRBJ1-4, with TRBD1 as a possible D gene (5 bases). Trimming left V 7 bases short and J 12 bases short, with 18 bases between. The CDR3 totals 13 residues. The CDR3 DNA reads as TGTGCCAGCACCCCCGCGGTAGGGGTGGAACTGTTTTTT. It specifies CASTPAVGVELFF.

The genes are TRBV7-9 and TRBJ1-2; TRBD1 is a possible D gene (5 bases). V was cut by 3 bases and J by 6 bases, with 11 bases left in between. Germline loops: CDR1 SEHNR, CDR2 FQNEAQ (reference sequence). CDR3 length: 13 amino acids. CDR3 amino acids: CASSFIQGDGYTF. CDR3 sequence (DNA): TGTGCCAGCAGCTTCATCCAGGGCGATGGCTACACCTTC.

In its sample, this clone was seen once. This chain uses TRBV3-1 (or the pseudogene TRBV3-2) with TRBJ1-2; D not certain. V was cut by 3 bases and J by 2 bases, with 7 bases left in between. Germline assignment: CDR1 LGHDT and CDR2 YNNKEL (reference sequence). This CDR3 has 13 amino acids. The CDR3 coding sequence is TGTGCCAGCAGCCACGGGAGAAACTATGGCTACACCTTC. Translated: CASSHGRNYGYTF.

Of note for this clone: This sample includes further DNA sequences coding for the same CDR3. The chain has TRBV19 and TRBJ1-1; 10 bases are a match to TRBD1. The germline CDR1 and CDR2 sequences are LNHDA and SQIVND (reference sequence). The CDR3 is made up of 13 amino acids. After removal of 9 bases from V and 4 bases from J, the junction contained 5 bases not matched to a gene. CDR3 loop: CASRQGAGTEAFF. CDR3 bases: TGTGCCAGCAGACAGGGGGCGGGCACTGAAGCTTTCTTT.

This chain joins TRBV7-8 and TRBJ2-1; 11 bases match TRBD2. The CDR3 contains 14 residues. In germline, CDR1 is SGHVS, CDR2 FQNEAQ. Germline trimming cut 6 bases from V and 6 bases from J; bases unmatched to any gene: 4. CDR3 sequence: CASRVAGGTNEQFF. The CDR3 region has the DNA TGTGCCAGCAGAGTAGCGGGGGGGACCAATGAGCAGTTCTTC.

This clone was observed a single time. This chain links TRBV6-1 with TRBJ2-7; either TRBD1 or TRBD2 may supply D (5 bases each). V was trimmed by 2 bases and J by 2 bases, leaving 7 bases between them. This CDR3 contains 13 residues. Germline values: CDR1 MNHNS, CDR2 SASEGT. The DNA of the CDR3 is TGTGCCAGCAGTGAATTGGGACCCTACGAGCAGTACTTC. Translation: CASSELGPYEQYF.

The chain links TRBV4-3 to TRBJ2-1; D unresolved. Looked up from germline, CDR1 is LGHNA and CDR2 is YSLEER. CDR3 length: 17 amino acids. Trimming took off 1 base at V and 0 bases at J, with 13 bases between the two ends. CDR3 residues: CASSQVYAVSSYNEQFF. CDR3 nucleotide sequence: TGCGCCAGCAGCCAAGTTTACGCCGTCAGCTCCTACAATGAGCAGTTCTTC.

The chain carries TRBV7-9 and TRBJ2-7; no reliable D call. With 4 bases removed from V and 6 bases from J, the gap between germline ends came to 7 bases. Germline V gene sequence: CDR1 SEHNR, CDR2 FQNEAQ (reference sequence). The CDR3 consists of 11 residues. The CDR3, as DNA: TGTGCCAGCAGCTGGAGTGCCGAGCAGTACTTC. Protein: CASSWSAEQYF.

The chain recombines TRBV4-1 with TRBJ2-7, with 9 bases aligning to TRBD2. CDR3 length equals 15 residues. The germline V gene has CDR1 MGHRA and CDR2 YSYEKL. The trim removed 3 bases at V and 4 bases at J, leaving 7 bases unmatched. CDR3 protein: CASSHHSGSVYEQYF. The CDR3 DNA is TGCGCCAGCAGCCATCATAGCGGGAGTGTTTACGAGCAGTACTTC.

This sequence joins TRBV4-1 and TRBJ2-2; perhaps TRBD2 as D (7 bases). The CDR3 is made up of 16 amino acids. Trimming took 0 bases from V and 5 from J, leaving 13 bases between them. Germline V gene lookup returns CDR1 MGHRA and CDR2 YSYEKL. CDR3 sequence (DNA): TGCGCCAGCAGCCAAGAGCGGGGGCAGGAAACCGGGGAGCTGTTTTTT. Its protein is CASSQERGQETGELFF.

V and J are TRBV2 and TRBJ1-5, with D maybe TRBD1 (5 bases). There are 15 residues in the CDR3. V gave up 8 bases and J gave up 5 bases, with 19 bases separating them. Germline V CDR1 and CDR2: SNHLY, FYNNEI. The CDR3 coding sequence is TGTGCCAGCGAGAGCACGGGGCAGGGATATCAGCCCCAGCATTTT. Amino acids: CASESTGQGYQPQHF.

The V and J genes are TRBV7-9 and TRBJ1-1; perhaps TRBD1 as D (6 bases). The V gene lost 5 bases and the J gene lost 5 bases, with 9 bases spanning the gap. Germline lookup yields CDR1 SEHNR and CDR2 FQNEAQ (reference sequence). The CDR3 is made up of 12 amino acids. Written as DNA, the CDR3 is TGTGCCAGCAGCCCGACAGGAACTGAAGCTTTCTTT. Translation: CASSPTGTEAFF.

The chain recombines TRBV19 with TRBJ1-4; 8 bases are a match to TRBD1. This CDR3 is 12 amino acids long. The trim removed 7 bases at V and 6 bases at J, leaving 1 base unmatched. Germline-derived CDR1 and CDR2 are LNHDA and SQIVND (reference sequence). CDR3 nucleotide sequence: TGTGCCAGTAAACAGGGGGATGAAAAACTGTTTTTT. This encodes CASKQGDEKLFF.

J is TRBJ2-4 and V is TRBV2; D uncertain. Trimming stripped 6 bases from V and 0 bases from J, with 15 bases between. Per germline, CDR1 SNHLY and CDR2 FYNNEI. CDR3 length equals 16 residues. CDR3 nucleotide sequence: TGTGCCAGCAGACGTTCCACCAGCCTAGCCAAAAACATTCAGTACTTC. Translating it yields CASRRSTSLAKNIQYF.

This rearrangement joins TRBV27 to TRBJ1-2; the match to TRBD1 covers 8 bases. The CDR3 totals 15 residues. CDR1 MNHEY and CDR2 SMNVEV come from the germline V gene (reference sequence). J lost 3 bases, V lost 4 bases, and 7 bases had no gene match. For the CDR3, the DNA is TGTGCCAGCAGTTCATTAGGACAGGGTTACTATGGCTACACCTTC. It specifies CASSSLGQGYYGYTF.

V and J are TRBV7-2 and TRBJ2-5; 9 positions match TRBD1. The CDR3 covers 15 residues. Germline V gives CDR1 SGHTA, CDR2 FQGNSA. Germline trimming cut 5 bases from V and 3 bases from J; bases unmatched to any gene: 7. CDR3 protein: CASSPPRDREETQYF. The CDR3 DNA follows: TGTGCCAGCAGCCCGCCCCGGGACAGGGAAGAGACCCAGTACTTC. Combining the CDR3 with reference TRBV7-2 and TRBJ2-5 gives the whole variable domain GAGVSQSPSNKVTEKGKDVELRCDPISGHTALYWYRQSLGQGLEFLIYFQGNSAPDKSGLPSDRFSAERTGGSVSTLTIQRTQQEDSAVYLCASSPPRDREETQYFGPGTRLLVL.

The genes are TRBV7-6 and TRBJ2-6; D is unclear. Germline values: CDR1 SGHVS, CDR2 FNYEAQ. Trimming removed 1 base from V and 0 bases from J, with 4 bases in between. The CDR3 extends over 15 amino acids. The CDR3 bases are TGTGCCAGCAGCTTAGGCAGCTCTGGGGCCAACGTCCTGACTTTC. Translated, it gives CASSLGSSGANVLTF.

The chain carries TRBV10-3 and TRBJ1-1, with D perhaps matching TRBD1 (6 bases). Germline lookup yields CDR1 ENHRY and CDR2 SYGVKD. This CDR3 is 14 amino acids long. The germline V and J ends were trimmed by 2 bases and 1 base, with 8 bases remaining between them. For the CDR3, the DNA is TGTGCCATCAGTGAGGACAGGAGGAACACTGAAGCTTTCTTT. Encoded protein: CAISEDRRNTEAFF.